These T cell receptor beta chains were read from a single sample in a study of blood T cell repertoires in COVID-19. Sequenced by immunoSEQ multiplex PCR; TCRdb stores in-frame clones only, minus some. Among about 670,000 clones, 80% to 90% were seen once, and the ten largest hold 0.2% to 0.3%. Sequencing was carried out using peripheral blood. The receptors shown here come from a woman between 18 and 29 years old with acute or convalescent COVID-19. Each CDR3 is given with its conserved first and last residue. A D gene is named only where the DNA matches it firmly. Clone sizes are given selectively: once, few, many, or a class where the clone is expanded.

J gene,V gene,D gene,clone size,CDR3 protein,CDR3 DNA
TRBJ2-7,TRBV2,TRBD2,-,CATIRGGEQYF,TGTGCCACTATCCGGGGGGGTGAGCAGTACTTC
TRBJ1-3,TRBV7-9,-,-,CASSSSSGNSGNTIYF,TGTGCCAGCAGCTCTTCCTCGGGAAACTCTGGAAACACCATATATTTT
TRBJ2-5,TRBV30,-,-,CAWSVRTSSPLQETQYF,TGTGCCTGGAGTGTACGAACCTCTAGCCCACTCCAAGAGACCCAGTACTTC
TRBJ1-1,TRBV27,-,few,CASSKNMNTEAFF,TGTGCCAGCAGCAAAAACATGAACACTGAAGCTTTCTTT
TRBJ2-7,TRBV6-5,TRBD2,-,CASKIAGGREQYF,TGTGCCAGCAAGATCGCGGGGGGGAGGGAGCAGTACTTC
TRBJ1-2,TRBV5-6,TRBD1,-,CASSGQGSGYGYTF,TGTGCCAGCAGCGGACAGGGGTCTGGCTATGGCTACACCTTC
TRBJ1-1,TRBV27,-,-,CASIGQGTEAFF,TGTGCCAGCATAGGGCAGGGCACTGAAGCTTTCTTT
TRBJ1-1,TRBV2,-,few,CASSDRAGVNTEAFF,TGTGCCAGCAGTGATCGGGCAGGGGTGAACACTGAAGCTTTCTTT
TRBJ2-3,TRBV11-2,-,-,CASSLPGTSTDTQYF,TGTGCCAGCAGCTTACCGGGGACAAGCACAGATACGCAGTATTTT
TRBJ1-2,TRBV27,TRBD1,-,CASKRQGAYGYTF,TGTGCCAGCAAAAGACAGGGGGCCTACGGCTACACCTTC
TRBJ1-5,TRBV30,-,once,CAWSDRQALSNQPQHF,TGTGCCTGGAGTGACAGACAGGCTCTTAGCAATCAGCCCCAGCATTTT
TRBJ2-7,TRBV9,-,-,CASSPQDSTYYEQYF,TGTGCCAGCAGCCCCCAAGACTCGACCTACTACGAGCAGTACTTC
TRBJ2-2,TRBV29-1,TRBD2,-,CSVGTIYTGELFF,TGCAGCGTAGGGACTATCTACACCGGGGAGCTGTTTTTT
TRBJ2-4,TRBV2,TRBD2,-,CASRPKTSGLAKNIQYF,TGTGCCAGCAGGCCAAAGACTAGCGGATTAGCCAAAAACATTCAGTACTTC
TRBJ1-2,TRBV5-1,TRBD1,once,CASSPTRTGNYGYTF,TGCGCCAGCAGCCCGACCCGGACAGGGAACTATGGCTACACCTTC
TRBJ1-6,TRBV6-5,-,-,CASSYSRTDYNSPLHF,TGTGCCAGCAGTTACTCGAGGACAGATTATAATTCACCCCTCCACTTT
TRBJ1-1,TRBV15,-,-,CATSRDGGEMNTEAFF,TGTGCCACCAGCAGAGACGGGGGAGAAATGAACACTGAAGCTTTCTTT
TRBJ1-1,TRBV5-1,-,-,CASSLAGRAGEAFF,TGCGCCAGCAGCTTGGCCGGGAGGGCAGGTGAAGCTTTCTTT
TRBJ1-2,TRBV9,TRBD1,-,CASSEQGAANYGYTF,TGTGCCAGCAGCGAACAGGGGGCCGCTAACTATGGCTACACCTTC
TRBJ2-7,TRBV4-2,TRBD1,-,CASSQKGGTGGSYEQYF,TGTGCCAGCAGCCAAAAGGGGGGGACAGGGGGCTCCTACGAGCAGTACTTC
TRBJ1-1,TRBV3-1/TRBV3-2,TRBD1,-,CASSPYSQSNRGKNTEAFF,TGTGCCAGCAGCCCCTATAGCCAATCGAACAGGGGTAAGAACACTGAAGCTTTCTTT
TRBJ1-4,TRBV7-9,TRBD1,-,CASSLGPGQGTLKLFF,TGTGCCAGCAGCTTAGGACCGGGACAGGGAACACTAAAACTGTTTTTT
TRBJ2-1,TRBV7-2,TRBD2,-,CASSLKRGGRYNEQFF,TGTGCCAGCAGCTTGAAGCGGGGGGGCAGGTACAATGAGCAGTTCTTC
TRBJ1-2,TRBV5-1,-,-,CASSLDFYGYTF,TGCGCCAGCAGCTTGGACTTCTATGGCTACACCTTC
TRBJ1-2,TRBV7-2,TRBD1,-,CASSLDKRTGDGYTF,TGTGCCAGCAGCTTAGATAAGAGGACAGGGGATGGCTACACCTTC
TRBJ1-1,TRBV19,-,-,CASSGAGVAEAFF,TGTGCCAGTAGCGGAGCAGGGGTGGCTGAAGCTTTCTTT
TRBJ2-3,TRBV5-1,TRBD1,-,CASSLVPGTGSTDTQYF,TGCGCCAGCAGCTTGGTTCCCGGGACAGGGAGCACAGATACGCAGTATTTT
TRBJ1-3,TRBV2,TRBD1,-,CASSEIQGTGNTIYF,TGTGCCAGCAGTGAAATACAGGGGACTGGAAACACCATATATTTT
TRBJ2-3,TRBV24-1,-,once,CATSDLLTDTQYF,TGTGCCACCAGTGATTTGCTGACAGATACGCAGTATTTT
TRBJ2-7,TRBV7-9,-,-,CASSLGTGIYEQYF,TGTGCCAGCAGCTTAGGTACGGGTATCTACGAGCAGTACTTC
TRBJ1-2,TRBV30,-,once,CAWSSLTDKAFYGYTF,TGTGCCTGGAGCTCCTTGACAGACAAAGCTTTCTATGGCTACACCTTC
TRBJ2-2,TRBV21-1,-,few,CARVIAANTGELFF,TGTGCCAGAGTGATAGCAGCGAACACCGGGGAGCTGTTTTTT
TRBJ2-2,TRBV24-1,-,-,CATSDEDGELFF,TGTGCCACCAGTGATGAGGACGGGGAGCTGTTTTTT
TRBJ2-7,TRBV19,TRBD2,-,CASSTAGVNYEQYF,TGTGCCAGTAGTACTGCGGGGGTTAACTACGAGCAGTACTTC
TRBJ2-5,TRBV28,-,-,CASSFEGIGETQYF,TGTGCCAGCAGTTTTGAGGGAATAGGGGAGACCCAGTACTTC
TRBJ1-2,TRBV7-9,TRBD1,once,CASSLGRDRGDYGYTF,TGTGCCAGCAGCTTGGGACGGGACAGGGGGGACTATGGCTACACCTTC
TRBJ1-1,TRBV3-1/TRBV3-2,-,-,CASSQSIGATEAFF,TGTGCCAGCAGCCAATCAATCGGTGCAACTGAAGCTTTCTTT
TRBJ1-2,TRBV7-3,TRBD1,few,CASSPGTGGSYGYTF,TGTGCCAGCAGCCCCGGGACAGGGGGTTCCTATGGCTACACCTTC
TRBJ1-5,TRBV18,TRBD1,-,CASSDTGTGSFSNQPQHF,TGTGCCAGCTCGGACACCGGGACAGGGTCTTTTAGCAATCAGCCCCAGCATTTT
TRBJ1-5,TRBV2,-,-,CASREDTPNQPQHF,TGTGCCAGCAGGGAGGATACACCCAATCAGCCCCAGCATTTT
TRBJ1-2,TRBV30,-,-,CAWSRGSYGYTF,TGTGCCTGGAGTAGGGGTTCCTATGGCTACACCTTC
TRBJ2-3,TRBV3-1/TRBV3-2,-,once,CASSPTGTSGYTQYF,TGTGCCAGCAGTCCAACCGGGACTTCCGGCTATACGCAGTATTTT
TRBJ2-5,TRBV9,TRBD2,-,CASSVGELAGYVETQYF,TGTGCCAGCAGCGTAGGGGAACTAGCGGGGTATGTAGAGACCCAGTACTTC
TRBJ2-2,TRBV2,TRBD1,-,CASRGQLNTGELFF,TGTGCCAGCAGGGGACAGCTTAACACCGGGGAGCTGTTTTTT
TRBJ2-7,TRBV29-1,-,-,CSVSGLASNEQYF,TGCAGCGTAAGTGGGCTAGCCAGCAACGAGCAGTACTTC
TRBJ2-1,TRBV6-5,TRBD2,-,CASSTLGLADEQFF,TGTGCCAGCAGTACCCTGGGACTAGCGGATGAGCAGTTCTTC